Below are 5 T cell receptor beta chains sequenced from a single sample in a study of CD8 T cell repertoires and HIV-1 epitope variants. These receptors' antigens are unknown. Libraries were prepared by immunoSEQ multiplex PCR; TCRdb keeps only in-frame clonotypes and omits some of them. The data show nearly 7,000 clones, about 60% seen once. The sequencing sample was made of cultured CD8+ T cells derived from PBMCs. These receptor sequences come from a male donor with HIV.

V usage is TRBV7-2 and J usage is TRBJ2-1; D perhaps matches TRBD2 (5 bases). CDR3 length: 14 amino acids. Trimming took off 5 bases at V and 6 bases at J, with 14 bases between the two ends. Germline V gives CDR1 SGHTA, CDR2 FQGNSA. CDR3 DNA sequence: TGTGCCAGCAGCACTGTTCGGGAAACCAATGAGCAGTTCTTC. Amino acid sequence: CASSTVRETNEQFF.

This clone was seen only a few times. Written as DNA, the CDR3 is TGTGCCAGCAGTTACTCGACAGGGGGCAACGCTGAAGCTTTCTTT. It encodes CASSYSTGGNAEAFF. The chain is built from TRBV6-5 and TRBJ1-1, with 10 positions matching TRBD1. The CDR3 consists of 15 residues. The J segment lost 6 bases and the V segment lost 0 bases, leaving 4 bases of the junction unmatched. In germline, CDR1 is MNHEY, CDR2 SVGAGI.

V usage is TRBV29-1 and J usage is TRBJ2-1, with D perhaps matching TRBD2 (6 bases). Germline-derived CDR1 and CDR2 are SQVTM and ANQGSEA. The CDR3 loop spans 17 amino acids. V lost 0 bases, J lost 1 base, and 16 bases lay in between. For the CDR3, the DNA is TGCAGCGTTGAAGATGTTTTCGGGGGTGCGTCCTACAATGAGCAGTTCTTC. Its translation: CSVEDVFGGASYNEQFF.

The V call is TRBV29-1, the J call TRBJ1-3; D uncertain. The CDR3 spans 13 residues. V lost 8 bases to trimming and J lost 4 bases, with 15 bases between them. Germline CDR1 and CDR2: SQVTM and ANQGSEA. CDR3 sequence: CSTAAGGGNTIYF. The CDR3 DNA sequence: TGCAGCACCGCCGCGGGAGGCGGAAACACCATATATTTT.

The V and J genes are TRBV19 and TRBJ2-1; 7 bases agree with TRBD2. The CDR3 covers 15 residues. CDR1 is LNHDA, CDR2 SQIVND, per germline (reference sequence). The V and J ends lost 3 bases and 0 bases, in that order; junction bases with no gene match: 2. The CDR3 is CASSMGGSSYNEQFF. The CDR3 nucleotides read TGTGCCAGTAGTATGGGGGGGAGCTCCTACAATGAGCAGTTCTTC. The whole variable domain, filled in from reference TRBV19 and TRBJ2-1, reads DGGITQSPKYLFRKEGQNVTLSCEQNLNHDAMYWYRQDPGQGLRLIYYSQIVNDFQKGDIAEGYSVSREKKESFPLTVTSAQKNPTAFYLCASSMGGSSYNEQFFGPGTRLTVL.